This T cell receptor beta chain derives from a study of identical twins. The ends were cut back, 0 bases at V and 5 bases at J, with 16 bases in the middle. CDR1 and CDR2 (germline): DFQATT, SNEGSKA (reference sequence). The CDR3 is 15 residues long. As concerns this clonotype: Its antigen remains unidentified.

TCRdb used MiXCR to reprocess the 5' RACE reads, holding one entry per CDR3 protein. The sample yields roughly 240,000 distinct CDR3 sequences, roughly 7.5% seen once. Whole-study findings and limits: Modelling underestimated the level of out-of-frame TCR alpha sharing observed in monozygotic twins.

This same sample was also part of a study on yellow fever vaccine responses in identical twins.

Sequences were obtained from CD8+ T cells sorted from blood. This receptor was identified in a woman between 18 and 29 years old in good health. The chain combines TRBV20-1 with TRBJ2-5; D is possibly TRBD2 (5 bases). The DNA of the CDR3 is TGCAGTGCTAGAGATCTTGACGGGATGGTGGAGACCCAGTACTTC. It yields the protein CSARDLDGMVETQYF.